This is a list of T cell receptor beta chains from one sample in a study of blood T cell repertoires in COVID-19. The data were produced by immunoSEQ multiplex PCR, yet TCRdb's version contains in-frame clones alone and is incomplete. In the table there are about 250,000 clones, just over 85% of which are singletons. Sequencing input: PBMCs or T cells enriched from blood (not recorded which). Receptor source: a young man who had recovered from COVID-19. The CDR3 runs from the conserved cysteine through the conserved F or W.

CDR3aa: CASSLKSSDPYEQYF
v_gene: TRBV5-4
j_gene: TRBJ2-7

CDR3aa: CASSLEGASYEQYF
v_gene: TRBV27
j_gene: TRBJ2-7

CDR3aa: CASSWSAMNYGYTF
v_gene: TRBV19
j_gene: TRBJ1-2

CDR3aa: CASSQGGQGARKEGNTIYF
v_gene: TRBV4-1
j_gene: TRBJ1-3

CDR3aa: CASSIFGLANSNTGELFF
v_gene: TRBV5-8
j_gene: TRBJ2-2

CDR3aa: CASSSWIEGAMQPQHF
v_gene: TRBV28
j_gene: TRBJ1-5

CDR3aa: CASSESGVGNTIYF
v_gene: TRBV2
j_gene: TRBJ1-3

CDR3aa: CAISESNGGLYEQYF
v_gene: TRBV10-3
j_gene: TRBJ2-7

CDR3aa: CASTREEPYEQYF
v_gene: TRBV28
j_gene: TRBJ2-7

CDR3aa: CASQQGVFSGNTIYF
v_gene: TRBV6-5
j_gene: TRBJ1-3

CDR3aa: CATTGTGSTDTQYF
v_gene: TRBV7-9
j_gene: TRBJ2-3

CDR3aa: CASTPGRGSGNTIYF
v_gene: TRBV19
j_gene: TRBJ1-3

CDR3aa: CASSEGTGGTGELFF
v_gene: TRBV6-1
j_gene: TRBJ2-2

CDR3aa: CASSLSPDWVAYEQYF
v_gene: TRBV28
j_gene: TRBJ2-7

CDR3aa: CASSIGGQGADEKLFF
v_gene: TRBV19
j_gene: TRBJ1-4

CDR3aa: CASSQAGVWTNEKLFF
v_gene: TRBV3-1/TRBV3-2
j_gene: TRBJ1-4

CDR3aa: CASTQGLASTDTQYF
v_gene: TRBV7-9
j_gene: TRBJ2-3

CDR3aa: CASSGAYEQYF
v_gene: TRBV2
j_gene: TRBJ2-7

CDR3aa: CATRRQGRTNYGYTF
v_gene: TRBV24-1
j_gene: TRBJ1-2

CDR3aa: CASSFRRGGSTDTQYF
v_gene: TRBV5-1
j_gene: TRBJ2-3

CDR3aa: CASSDLLGHLAVRDTQYF
v_gene: TRBV11-3
j_gene: TRBJ2-3